This TCR beta chain is from a study of blood T cell repertoires in COVID-19. Turning to the study itself: T cells, B-cell-depleted T cells, or PBMCs supplied cDNA or gDNA.

V shed 1 base and J shed 1 base, with 10 bases lying between them. The CDR3 sequence is 15 residues long. Germline V gene sequence: CDR1 MDHEN, CDR2 SYDVKM. Under the authors' procedure: Reference gene primer amplification yielded estimated nucleated cell counts. TCRdb keeps only in-frame clones here, not all; method: immunoSEQ multiplex PCR. V, J and clone size reflect that table, while D and trimming were determined from the DNA. The sample lists some 14,000 clones, about 80% occurring once. The material sequenced was peripheral blood. This chain links TRBV28 with TRBJ2-5, with a possible D match to TRBD2 (6 bases). The receptor's source is a man aged 65-85 years with acute or convalescent COVID-19. The CDR3 sequence: CASSLSGRGQETQYF. The CDR3 nucleotides read TGTGCCAGCAGTTTATCCGGGAGAGGCCAAGAGACCCAGTACTTC.